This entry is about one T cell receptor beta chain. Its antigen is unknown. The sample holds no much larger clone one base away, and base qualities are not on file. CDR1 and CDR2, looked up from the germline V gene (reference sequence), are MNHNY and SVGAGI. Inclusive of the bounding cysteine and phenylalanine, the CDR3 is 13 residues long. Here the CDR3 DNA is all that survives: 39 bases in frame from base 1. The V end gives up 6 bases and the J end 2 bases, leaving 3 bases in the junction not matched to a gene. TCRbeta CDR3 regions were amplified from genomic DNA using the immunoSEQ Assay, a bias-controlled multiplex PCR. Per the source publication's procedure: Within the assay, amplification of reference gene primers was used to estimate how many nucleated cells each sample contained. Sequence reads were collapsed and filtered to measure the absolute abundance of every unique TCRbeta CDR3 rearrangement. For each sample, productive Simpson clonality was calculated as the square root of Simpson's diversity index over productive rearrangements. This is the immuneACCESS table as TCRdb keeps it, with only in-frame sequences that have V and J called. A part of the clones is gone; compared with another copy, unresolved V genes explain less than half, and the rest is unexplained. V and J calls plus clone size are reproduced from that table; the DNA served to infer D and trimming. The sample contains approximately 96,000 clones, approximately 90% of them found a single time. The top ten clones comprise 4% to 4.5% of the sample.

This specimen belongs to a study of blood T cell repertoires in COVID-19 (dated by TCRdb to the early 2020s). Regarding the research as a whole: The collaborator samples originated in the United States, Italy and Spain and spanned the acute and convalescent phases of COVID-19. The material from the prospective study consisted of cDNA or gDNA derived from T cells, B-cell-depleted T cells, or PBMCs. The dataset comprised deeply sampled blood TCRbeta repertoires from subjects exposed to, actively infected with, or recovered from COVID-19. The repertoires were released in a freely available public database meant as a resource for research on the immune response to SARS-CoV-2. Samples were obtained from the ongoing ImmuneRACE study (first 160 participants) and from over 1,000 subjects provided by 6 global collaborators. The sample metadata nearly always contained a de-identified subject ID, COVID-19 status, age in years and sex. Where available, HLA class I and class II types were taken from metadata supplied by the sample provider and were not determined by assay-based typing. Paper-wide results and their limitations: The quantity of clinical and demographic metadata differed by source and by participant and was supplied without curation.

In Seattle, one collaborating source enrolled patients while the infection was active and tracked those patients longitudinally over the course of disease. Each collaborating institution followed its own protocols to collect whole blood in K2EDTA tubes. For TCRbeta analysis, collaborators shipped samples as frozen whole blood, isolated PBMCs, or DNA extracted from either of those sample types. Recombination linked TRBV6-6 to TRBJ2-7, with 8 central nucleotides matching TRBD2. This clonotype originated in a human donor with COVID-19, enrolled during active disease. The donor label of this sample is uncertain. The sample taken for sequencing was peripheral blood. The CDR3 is CASRERGTYEQYF. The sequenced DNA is TGTGCCAGCAGGGAGCGGGGGACCTACGAGCAGTACTTC.